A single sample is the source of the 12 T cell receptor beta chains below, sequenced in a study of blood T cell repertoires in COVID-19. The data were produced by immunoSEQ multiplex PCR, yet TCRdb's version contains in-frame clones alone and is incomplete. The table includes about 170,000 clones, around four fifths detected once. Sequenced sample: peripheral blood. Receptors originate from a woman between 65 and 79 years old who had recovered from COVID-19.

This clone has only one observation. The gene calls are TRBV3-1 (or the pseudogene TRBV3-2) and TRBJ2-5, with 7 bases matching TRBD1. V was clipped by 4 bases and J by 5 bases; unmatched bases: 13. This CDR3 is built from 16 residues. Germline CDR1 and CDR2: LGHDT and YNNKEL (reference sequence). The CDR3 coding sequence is TGTGCCAGCAGCCCCGGGACAGAAAAAGCATTGGAGACCCAGTACTTC. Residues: CASSPGTEKALETQYF.

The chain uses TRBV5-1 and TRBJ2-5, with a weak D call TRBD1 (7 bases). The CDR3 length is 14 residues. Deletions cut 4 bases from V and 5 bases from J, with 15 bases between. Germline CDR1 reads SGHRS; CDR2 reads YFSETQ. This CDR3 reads CASSPQGGRETQYF. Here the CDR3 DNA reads TGCGCCAGCAGCCCGCAGGGGGGCAGGGAGACCCAGTACTTC. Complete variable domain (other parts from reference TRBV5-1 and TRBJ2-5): KAGVTQTPRYLIKTRGQQVTLSCSPISGHRSVSWYQQTPGQGLQFLFEYFSETQRNKGNFPGRFSGRQFSNSRSEMNVSTLELGDSALYLCASSPQGGRETQYFGPGTRLLVL.

The DNA for the CDR3 is TGTGCCAGCAGCGCTTTCGAGGGCGGAAGCTCCTACGAGCAGTACTTC. Translation gives CASSAFEGGSSYEQYF. The chain joins TRBV9 to TRBJ2-7, with D possibly matching TRBD2 (5 bases). CDR3 size: 16 residues. From germline, CDR1 is SGDLS and CDR2 YYNGEE. Trimming removed 3 bases from V and 0 bases from J, with 16 bases in between.

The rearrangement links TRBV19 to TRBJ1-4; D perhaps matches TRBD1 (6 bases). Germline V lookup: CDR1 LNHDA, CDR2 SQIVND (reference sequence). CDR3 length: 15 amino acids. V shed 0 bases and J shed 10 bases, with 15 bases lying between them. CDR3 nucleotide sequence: TGTGCCAGTAGTATAGAGAGAACAGGGATCCGAAAACTGTTTTTT. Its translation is CASSIERTGIRKLFF.

CDR3 in amino acids: CASRLSATSTDTQYF. CDR3 in DNA: TGTGCCAGCAGGCTTAGCGCCACTAGCACAGATACGCAGTATTTT. V gene TRBV6-6 combines with J gene TRBJ2-3; D might be TRBD2 (5 bases). The length of the CDR3 is 15 residues. Germline loops: CDR1 MNHNY, CDR2 SVGAGI (reference sequence). Trimming cost V 6 bases and J 0 bases, with 13 bases left between them.

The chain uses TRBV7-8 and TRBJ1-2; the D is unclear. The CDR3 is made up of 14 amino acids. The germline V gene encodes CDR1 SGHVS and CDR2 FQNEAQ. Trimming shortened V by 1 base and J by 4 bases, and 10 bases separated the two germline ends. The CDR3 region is CASSLGLAGYGYTF. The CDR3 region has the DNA TGTGCCAGCAGCTTAGGTCTGGCAGGCTATGGCTACACCTTC. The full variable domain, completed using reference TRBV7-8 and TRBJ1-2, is GAGVSQSPRYKVAKRGQDVALRCDPISGHVSLFWYQQALGQGPEFLTYFQNEAQLDKSGLPSDRFFAERPEGSVSTLKIQRTQQEDSAVYLCASSLGLAGYGYTFGSGTRLTVV.

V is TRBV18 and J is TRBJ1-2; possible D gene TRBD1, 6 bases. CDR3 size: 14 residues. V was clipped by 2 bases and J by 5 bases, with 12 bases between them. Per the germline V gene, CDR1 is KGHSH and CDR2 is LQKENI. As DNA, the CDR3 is TGTGCCAGCTCACCAATTAGCACAGGGTATGGCTACACCTTC. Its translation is CASSPISTGYGYTF.

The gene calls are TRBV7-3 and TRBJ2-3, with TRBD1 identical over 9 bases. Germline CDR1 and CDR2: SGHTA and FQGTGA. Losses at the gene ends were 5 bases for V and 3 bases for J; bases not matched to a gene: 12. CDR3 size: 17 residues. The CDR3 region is CASSPDRGILPTDTQYF. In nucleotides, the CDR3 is TGTGCCAGCAGCCCCGACAGGGGGATCCTCCCTACAGATACGCAGTATTTT.

CDR3 residues: CASSLGGPGSGSNQPQHF. Written as DNA, the CDR3 is TGTGCCAGCAGCTTGGGGGGGCCAGGTTCGGGTAGCAATCAGCCCCAGCATTTT. The chain links TRBV11-2 to TRBJ1-5, with a weak D call TRBD1 (6 bases). V was clipped by 3 bases and J by 0 bases, with 18 bases between them. The CDR3 extends over 18 amino acids. The germline gives CDR1 SGHAT, CDR2 FQNNGV.

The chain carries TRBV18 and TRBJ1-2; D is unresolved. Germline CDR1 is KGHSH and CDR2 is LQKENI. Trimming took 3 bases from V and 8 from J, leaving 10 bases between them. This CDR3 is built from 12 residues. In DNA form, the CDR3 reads TGTGCCAGCTCACCGGACTTACTCGGCTACACCTTC. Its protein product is CASSPDLLGYTF. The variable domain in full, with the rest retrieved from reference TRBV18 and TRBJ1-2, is NAGVMQNPRHLVRRRGQEARLRCSPMKGHSHVYWYRQLPEEGLKFMVYLQKENIIDESGMPKERFSAEFPKEGPSILRIQQVVRGDSAAYFCASSPDLLGYTFGSGTRLTVV.

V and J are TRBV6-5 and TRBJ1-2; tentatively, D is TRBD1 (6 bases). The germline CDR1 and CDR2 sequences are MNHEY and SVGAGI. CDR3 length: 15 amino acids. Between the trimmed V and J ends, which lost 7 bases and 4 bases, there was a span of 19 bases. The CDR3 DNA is TGTGCCAGCACCCCGGGATGGGGGCTGGGCTATGGCTACACCTTC. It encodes CASTPGWGLGYGYTF.

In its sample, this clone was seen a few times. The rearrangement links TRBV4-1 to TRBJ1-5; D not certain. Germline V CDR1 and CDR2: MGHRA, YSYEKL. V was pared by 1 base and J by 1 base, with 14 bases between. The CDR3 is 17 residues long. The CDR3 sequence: CASSQVDMGFSNQPQHF. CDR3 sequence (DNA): TGCGCCAGCAGCCAAGTAGACATGGGTTTCAGCAATCAGCCCCAGCATTTT.